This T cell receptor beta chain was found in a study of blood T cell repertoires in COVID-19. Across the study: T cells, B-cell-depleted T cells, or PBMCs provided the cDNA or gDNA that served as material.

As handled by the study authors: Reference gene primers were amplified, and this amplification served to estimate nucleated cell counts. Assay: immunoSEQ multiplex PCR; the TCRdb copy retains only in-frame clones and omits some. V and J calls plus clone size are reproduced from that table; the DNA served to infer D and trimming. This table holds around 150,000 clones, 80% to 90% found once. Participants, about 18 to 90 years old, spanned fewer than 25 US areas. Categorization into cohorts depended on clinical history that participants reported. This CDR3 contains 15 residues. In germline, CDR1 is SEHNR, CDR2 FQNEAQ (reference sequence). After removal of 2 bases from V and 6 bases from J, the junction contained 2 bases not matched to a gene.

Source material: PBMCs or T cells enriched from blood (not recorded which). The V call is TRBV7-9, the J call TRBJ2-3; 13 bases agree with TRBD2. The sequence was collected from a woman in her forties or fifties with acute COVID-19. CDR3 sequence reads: CASSLTSGRADTQYF. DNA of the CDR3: TGTGCCAGCAGCTTAACTAGCGGGAGGGCCGATACGCAGTATTTT.